These T cell receptor beta chains were read from a single sample in a study of spatial heterogeneity in lung cancer. TCRdb ran MiXCR on the 5' RACE reads and lists one entry per CDR3 protein. Of fewer than 12,000 distinct CDR3 sequences listed, about 8.6% are singletons. This specimen was PBMCs, taken at surgery. Source of these receptors: a male donor with early-stage non-small cell lung cancer. CDR3s include the opening cysteine and the closing phenylalanine or tryptophan. Clone size is stated in some rows and not others, as once, few, many or a class when expanded.

j_call: TRBJ1-2
v_call: TRBV12-3/TRBV12-4
clone_size: few
cdr3_aa: CASSHWGQRNYGYTF

j_call: TRBJ2-1
v_call: TRBV29-1
clone_size: many
cdr3_aa: CSVAGRISYNEQFF

j_call: TRBJ2-5
v_call: TRBV20-1
clone_size: many
cdr3_aa: CSASDPRGEQETQYF

j_call: TRBJ2-7
v_call: TRBV20-1
clone_size: many
cdr3_aa: CSVLSGGYEQYF

j_call: TRBJ1-5
v_call: TRBV20-1
clone_size: medium-sized
cdr3_aa: CSAVGHKNQPQHF

j_call: TRBJ2-1
v_call: TRBV24-1
clone_size: NA
cdr3_aa: CATSSSHAQFF

j_call: TRBJ1-4
v_call: TRBV12-3/TRBV12-4
clone_size: NA
cdr3_aa: CASREQGGGEKLFF

j_call: TRBJ2-1
v_call: TRBV7-8
clone_size: many
cdr3_aa: CASSLAAGEYNEQFF

j_call: TRBJ2-7
v_call: TRBV23-1
clone_size: NA
cdr3_aa: CASVPWGSHEQYF

j_call: TRBJ2-7
v_call: TRBV7-9
clone_size: many
cdr3_aa: CASSTSLSYEQYF

j_call: TRBJ2-7
v_call: TRBV27
clone_size: many
cdr3_aa: CASSLLGRGQARFHYEQYF

j_call: TRBJ2-1
v_call: TRBV9
clone_size: many
cdr3_aa: CASSVEAPFGSYNEQFF

j_call: TRBJ2-6
v_call: TRBV30
clone_size: many
cdr3_aa: CAWSPLGHPISGANVLTF

j_call: TRBJ2-2
v_call: TRBV5-4
clone_size: many
cdr3_aa: CASSLMTTPGELFF

j_call: TRBJ1-4
v_call: TRBV29-1
clone_size: many
cdr3_aa: CSVEDFRGQGFEKLFF

j_call: TRBJ2-1
v_call: TRBV24-1
clone_size: many
cdr3_aa: CATSDPSGGAIEQFF

j_call: TRBJ2-1
v_call: TRBV20-1
clone_size: NA
cdr3_aa: CSARDGLAGGQWEQFF

j_call: TRBJ1-4
v_call: TRBV9
clone_size: many
cdr3_aa: CASSVDGGENEKLFF

j_call: TRBJ2-5
v_call: TRBV7-2
clone_size: many
cdr3_aa: CASSLELAGATQYF

j_call: TRBJ2-5
v_call: TRBV6-1
clone_size: NA
cdr3_aa: CASNRDRVSETQYF

j_call: TRBJ2-1
v_call: TRBV4-2
clone_size: many
cdr3_aa: CASSQVDRSSYNEQFF

j_call: TRBJ2-5
v_call: TRBV7-8
clone_size: many
cdr3_aa: CASSQGVLETQYF

j_call: TRBJ1-1
v_call: TRBV30
clone_size: medium-sized
cdr3_aa: CAWRGQGRMNTEAFF

j_call: TRBJ2-1
v_call: TRBV12-3/TRBV12-4
clone_size: medium-sized
cdr3_aa: CASSPGGDEQFF

j_call: TRBJ1-4
v_call: TRBV9
clone_size: few
cdr3_aa: CASSREGGTRTNEKLFF

j_call: TRBJ2-3
v_call: TRBV27
clone_size: many
cdr3_aa: CASSFISASGGSADTQYF

j_call: TRBJ1-5
v_call: TRBV7-2
clone_size: many
cdr3_aa: CASSAGDSSNQPQHF

j_call: TRBJ2-6
v_call: TRBV6-5
clone_size: NA
cdr3_aa: CASSYEDRPGGANVLTF